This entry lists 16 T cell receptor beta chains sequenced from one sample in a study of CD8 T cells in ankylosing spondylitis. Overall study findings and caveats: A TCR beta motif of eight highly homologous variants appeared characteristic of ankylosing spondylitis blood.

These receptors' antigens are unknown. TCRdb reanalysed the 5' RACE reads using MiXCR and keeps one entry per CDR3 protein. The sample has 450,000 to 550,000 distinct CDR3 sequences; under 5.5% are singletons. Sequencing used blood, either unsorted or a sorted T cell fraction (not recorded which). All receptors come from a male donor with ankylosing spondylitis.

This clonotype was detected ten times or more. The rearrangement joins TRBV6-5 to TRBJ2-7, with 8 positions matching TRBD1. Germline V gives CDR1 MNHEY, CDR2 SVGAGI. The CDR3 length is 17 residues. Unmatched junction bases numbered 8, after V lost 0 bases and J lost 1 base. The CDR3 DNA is TGTGCCAGCAGTTACTCCCCATCGACAGGGGATTCCTACGAGCAGTACTTC. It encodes CASSYSPSTGDSYEQYF.

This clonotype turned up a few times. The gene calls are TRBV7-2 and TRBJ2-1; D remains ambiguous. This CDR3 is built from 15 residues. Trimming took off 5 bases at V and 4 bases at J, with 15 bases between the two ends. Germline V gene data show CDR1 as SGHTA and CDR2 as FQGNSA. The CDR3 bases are TGTGCCAGCAGCCCACACCTAAAAGAATACAATGAGCAGTTCTTC. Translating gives CASSPHLKEYNEQFF. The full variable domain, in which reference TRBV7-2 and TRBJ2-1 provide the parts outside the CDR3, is GAGVSQSPSNKVTEKGKDVELRCDPISGHTALYWYRQSLGQGLEFLIYFQGNSAPDKSGLPSDRFSAERTGGSVSTLTIQRTQQEDSAVYLCASSPHLKEYNEQFFGPGTRLTVL.

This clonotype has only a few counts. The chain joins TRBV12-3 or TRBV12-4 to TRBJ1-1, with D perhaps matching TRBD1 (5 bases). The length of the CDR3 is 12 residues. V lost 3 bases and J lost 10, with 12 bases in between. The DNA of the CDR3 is TGTGCCAGCAGTTTGGGGGTTTTGAGAGCTTTCTTT. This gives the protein CASSLGVLRAFF.

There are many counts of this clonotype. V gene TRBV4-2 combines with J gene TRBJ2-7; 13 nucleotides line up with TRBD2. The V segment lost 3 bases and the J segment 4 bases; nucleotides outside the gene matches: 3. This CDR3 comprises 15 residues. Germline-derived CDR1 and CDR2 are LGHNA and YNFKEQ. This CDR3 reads CASSQTGLAGYEQYF. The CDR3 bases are TGTGCCAGCAGCCAGACGGGACTAGCGGGGTACGAGCAGTACTTC.

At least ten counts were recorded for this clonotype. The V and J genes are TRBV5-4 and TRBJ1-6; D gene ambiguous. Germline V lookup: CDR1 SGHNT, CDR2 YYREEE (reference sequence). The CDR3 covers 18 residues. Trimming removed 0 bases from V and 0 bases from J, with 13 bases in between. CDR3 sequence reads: CASSLGGGSSSYNSPLHF. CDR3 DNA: TGTGCCAGCAGCTTGGGCGGAGGGTCAAGCTCCTATAATTCACCCCTCCACTTT.

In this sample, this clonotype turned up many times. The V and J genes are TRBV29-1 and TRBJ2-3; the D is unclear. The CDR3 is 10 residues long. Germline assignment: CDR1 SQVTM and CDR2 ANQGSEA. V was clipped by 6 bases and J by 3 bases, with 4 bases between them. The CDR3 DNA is TGCAGCGTGAAAACAGATACGCAGTATTTT. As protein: CSVKTDTQYF.

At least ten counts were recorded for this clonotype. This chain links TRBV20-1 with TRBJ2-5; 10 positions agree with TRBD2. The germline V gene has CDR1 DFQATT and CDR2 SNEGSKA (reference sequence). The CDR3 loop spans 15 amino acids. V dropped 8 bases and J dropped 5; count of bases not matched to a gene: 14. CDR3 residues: CSSLRRSGGAETQYF. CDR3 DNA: TGCAGTTCACTCAGAAGGAGCGGGGGGGCGGAGACCCAGTACTTC.

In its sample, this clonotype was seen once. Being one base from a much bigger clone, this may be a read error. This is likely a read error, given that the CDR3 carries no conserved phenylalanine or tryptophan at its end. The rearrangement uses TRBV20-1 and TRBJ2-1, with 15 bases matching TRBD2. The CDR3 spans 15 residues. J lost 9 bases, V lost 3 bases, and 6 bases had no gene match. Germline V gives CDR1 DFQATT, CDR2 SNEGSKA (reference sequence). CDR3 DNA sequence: TGCAGTGCTAGTGGAGGACTAGCGGGAGGGGTTGAGCAGTTCATC. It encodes CSASGGLAGGVEQFI.

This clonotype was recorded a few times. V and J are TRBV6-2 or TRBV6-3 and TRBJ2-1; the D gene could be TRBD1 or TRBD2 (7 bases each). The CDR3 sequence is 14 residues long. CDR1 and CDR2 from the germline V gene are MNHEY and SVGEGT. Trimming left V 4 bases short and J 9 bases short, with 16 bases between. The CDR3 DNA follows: TGTGCCAGCAGTTCTCAGGGGGGGCAGGGTGAGCAGTTCTTC. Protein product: CASSSQGGQGEQFF.

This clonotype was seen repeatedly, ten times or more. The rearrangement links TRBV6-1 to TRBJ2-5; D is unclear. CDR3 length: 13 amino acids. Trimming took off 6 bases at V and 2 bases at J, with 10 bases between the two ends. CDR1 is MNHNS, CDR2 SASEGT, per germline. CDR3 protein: CASSKEQQETQYF. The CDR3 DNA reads TGTGCCAGCAGCAAGGAGCAGCAAGAGACCCAGTACTTC.

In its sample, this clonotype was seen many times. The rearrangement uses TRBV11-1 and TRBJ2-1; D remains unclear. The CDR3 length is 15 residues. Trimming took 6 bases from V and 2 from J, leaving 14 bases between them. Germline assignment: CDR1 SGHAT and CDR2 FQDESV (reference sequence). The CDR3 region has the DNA TGTGCCAGCAGTGGCTGGTTGCGCACCTACAATGAGCAGTTCTTC. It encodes CASSGWLRTYNEQFF.

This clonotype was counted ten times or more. CDR3 protein: CASSKSPVAPQYF. In nucleotides, the CDR3 is TGTGCCAGCAGCAAAAGCCCTGTAGCGCCCCAGTACTTC. The chain links TRBV7-2 to TRBJ2-5; tentatively, D is TRBD2 (5 bases). The CDR3 has 13 amino acids. The germline CDR1 and CDR2 sequences are SGHTA and FQGNSA. Trimming took 5 bases from V and 9 from J, leaving 16 bases between them.

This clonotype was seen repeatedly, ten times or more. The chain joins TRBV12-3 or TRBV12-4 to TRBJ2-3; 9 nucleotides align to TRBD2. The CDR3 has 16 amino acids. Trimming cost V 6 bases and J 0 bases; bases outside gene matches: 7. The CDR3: CASSLRLAASTDTQYF. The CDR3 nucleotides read TGTGCCAGCAGCCTCAGACTAGCGGCTAGCACAGATACGCAGTATTTT.

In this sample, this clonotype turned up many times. The CDR3 protein is CASSWGPRVMNTEAFF. In DNA form, the CDR3 reads TGTGCCAGCAGCTGGGGGCCGCGGGTCATGAACACTGAAGCTTTCTTT. The chain recombines TRBV5-5 with TRBJ1-1, with D possibly matching TRBD1 (6 bases). Germline lookup yields CDR1 SGHKS and CDR2 YYEKEE (reference sequence). Trimming pared 3 bases from V and 0 bases from J, leaving 15 bases between. This CDR3 spans 16 amino acids.

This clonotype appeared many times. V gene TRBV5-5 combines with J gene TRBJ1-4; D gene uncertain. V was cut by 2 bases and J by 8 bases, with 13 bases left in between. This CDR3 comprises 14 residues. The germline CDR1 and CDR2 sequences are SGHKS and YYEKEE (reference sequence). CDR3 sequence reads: CASSLSAVEEKLFF. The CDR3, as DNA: TGTGCCAGCAGCTTATCGGCAGTGGAAGAAAAACTGTTTTTT.

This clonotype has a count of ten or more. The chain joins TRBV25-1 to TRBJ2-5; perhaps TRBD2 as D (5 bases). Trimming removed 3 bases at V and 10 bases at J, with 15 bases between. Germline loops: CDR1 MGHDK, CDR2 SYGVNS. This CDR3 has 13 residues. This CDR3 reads CASSDTFERDQYF. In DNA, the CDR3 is TGTGCCAGCAGTGACACCTTTGAGAGGGACCAGTACTTC.